Presented here are 28 T cell receptor beta chains from one specimen sequenced in a study of CD8 T cells in ankylosing spondylitis. These TCRs' antigens remain unknown. TCRdb recomputed calls from the 5' RACE reads with MiXCR, one row per CDR3 protein. The sample shows around 490,000 distinct CDR3 sequences, 5.3% of them seen only once. Whole-study results and caveats: Eight or nine highly homologous variants formed a TCR beta motif that appeared characteristic of ankylosing spondylitis blood.

Sequenced sample: blood, either unsorted or a sorted T cell fraction (not recorded which). These receptors all stem from a male donor with ankylosing spondylitis.

This clonotype has a count of ten or more. The chain uses TRBV10-3 and TRBJ2-7, with a weak D call TRBD1 (5 bases). Trimming took off 10 bases at V and 0 bases at J, with 13 bases between the two ends. The germline V gene encodes CDR1 ENHRY and CDR2 SYGVKD. CDR3 length: 13 amino acids. CDR3 amino acids: CATREPDSYEQYF. CDR3 in DNA: TGTGCCACCAGGGAACCCGACTCCTACGAGCAGTACTTC.

The chain combines TRBV6-1 with TRBJ2-1, with D uncertain. The CDR3 sequence is 14 residues long. Germline V gene lookup returns CDR1 MNHNS and CDR2 SASEGT. The V end lost 6 bases, the J end lost 4 bases, and 13 bases lay between the germline ends. The CDR3 loop reads CASREYQQYNEQFF. The CDR3 region has the DNA TGTGCCAGCAGGGAATATCAACAGTACAATGAGCAGTTCTTC.

This clonotype was observed a few times. The V call is TRBV27, the J call TRBJ2-3; D call uncertain. The CDR3 is 12 residues long. Between the trimmed V and J ends, which lost 5 bases and 7 bases, there was a span of 10 bases. Germline V CDR1 and CDR2: MNHEY, SMNVEV (reference sequence). CDR3: CASSTTQHTQYF. CDR3 bases: TGTGCCAGCAGTACGACCCAACATACGCAGTATTTT.

This clonotype has at least ten counts. The chain has TRBV5-1 and TRBJ2-7; TRBD2 matches at 7 bases. V lost 4 bases and J lost 1; bases outside the gene matches: 8. This CDR3 is built from 15 residues. Germline V gives CDR1 SGHRS, CDR2 YFSETQ. The chain's CDR3 is CASSREGGPSYEQYF. DNA for the CDR3: TGCGCCAGCAGCAGGGAGGGCGGGCCTTCCTACGAGCAGTACTTC.

On this clonotype itself: This may stem from a read error, because a much larger clone lies one nucleotide away. This chain joins TRBV28 and TRBJ1-5, with D uncertain. The CDR3 extends over 15 amino acids. Germline CDR1 reads MDHEN; CDR2 reads SYDVKM. CDR3 nucleotide sequence: TGTGGCAGCAGTTTTCGCCCACCGGAAAATCAGCCCCAGCATTTT. It specifies CGSSFRPPENQPQHF.

This clonotype was observed many times. The chain combines TRBV7-9 with TRBJ2-1; D gene uncertain. V gave up 5 bases and J gave up 3 bases, with 11 bases separating them. CDR3 length equals 14 residues. CDR1 and CDR2 (germline): SEHNR, FQNEAQ (reference sequence). The CDR3 DNA reads TGTGCCAGCAGCCCGGACCCCTACTACAATGAGCAGTTCTTC. Its translation is CASSPDPYYNEQFF.

This clonotype was recorded at least ten times. V usage is TRBV28 and J usage is TRBJ1-5, with D possibly matching TRBD1 (5 bases). Germline V CDR1 and CDR2: MDHEN, SYDVKM. Trimming cost V 6 bases and J 0 bases, with 12 bases left between them. The CDR3 runs 15 residues. CDR3 sequence reads: CASSLQGYSNQPQHF. CDR3 DNA sequence: TGTGCCAGCAGCCTCCAGGGATATAGCAATCAGCCCCAGCATTTT.

This clonotype was counted many times. This chain links TRBV10-3 with TRBJ1-1; weak D call: TRBD1 (6 bases). CDR1 and CDR2 from the germline V gene are ENHRY and SYGVKD. The CDR3 runs to 13 residues. Trimming took 10 bases from V and 4 from J, leaving 16 bases between them. The CDR3 region has the DNA TGTGCCAGCGAGAGGACGGGGGCCACTGAAGCTTTCTTT. Residues: CASERTGATEAFF.

This clonotype was seen repeatedly, ten times or more. The rearrangement links TRBV20-1 to TRBJ2-7; 9 bases map to TRBD2. CDR1 is DFQATT, CDR2 SNEGSKA, per germline (reference sequence). This CDR3 spans 17 amino acids. Trimming removed 1 base from V and 0 bases from J; junction bases left unmatched: 10. CDR3 nucleotides: TGCAGTGCTAGAGGGGCAGCGGGGGGCCGGAGCTCCTACGAGCAGTACTTC. Translated: CSARGAAGGRSSYEQYF.

This clonotype has a count of ten or more. The chain uses TRBV28 and TRBJ2-5; 13 bases match TRBD2. The CDR3 runs to 15 residues. V was pared by 3 bases and J by 9 bases, with 7 bases of the junction left unmatched. The germline V gene encodes CDR1 MDHEN and CDR2 SYDVKM. CDR3 nucleotide sequence: TGTGCCAGCAGTTTCTTCGGGACTAGCGGGGTGGCCCAGTACTTC. This encodes CASSFFGTSGVAQYF.

This clonotype showed up many times. The chain links TRBV6-5 to TRBJ1-4; D remains ambiguous. The CDR3 has 16 amino acids. The ends were cut back, 2 bases at V and 4 bases at J, with 14 bases in the middle. Germline CDR1 MNHEY, CDR2 SVGAGI. CDR3 protein: CASSYGVGWGNEKLFF. Here the CDR3 DNA reads TGTGCCAGCAGTTACGGAGTGGGGTGGGGTAATGAAAAACTGTTTTTT.

This sequence joins TRBV5-1 and TRBJ1-1; 7 bases are a match to TRBD1. The CDR3 runs to 14 residues. V gave up 3 bases and J gave up 7 bases; unmatched junction bases: 9. Per germline, CDR1 SGHRS and CDR2 YFSETQ. This CDR3 reads CASSSYGTASEAFF. As DNA, the CDR3 is TGCGCCAGCAGCTCTTACGGGACAGCCAGTGAAGCTTTCTTT.

This clonotype was observed many times. The chain has TRBV10-3 and TRBJ2-1; 7 bases fit TRBD2. The germline V gene has CDR1 ENHRY and CDR2 SYGVKD. There are 16 residues in the CDR3. Trimming cost V 0 bases and J 4 bases; bases outside gene matches: 6. CDR3 nucleotides: TGTGCCATCAGTGAGTCGGGGCGGGGGATTTACAATGAGCAGTTCTTC. Protein product: CAISESGRGIYNEQFF.

A remark on this clonotype: One base away lies a much larger clone, so this may be a sequencing read error. The V call is TRBV20-1, the J call TRBJ1-5; D is ambiguous. CDR3 length: 13 residues. The ends were cut back, 8 bases at V and 5 bases at J, with 16 bases in the middle. Germline lookup yields CDR1 DFQATT and CDR2 SNEGSKA (reference sequence). CDR3: CSTWDDGYQPQHF. The DNA for the CDR3 is TGCAGTACATGGGATGACGGGTATCAGCCCCAGCATTTT.

This clonotype showed up many times. CDR3 in amino acids: CASNTWRGMNTEAFF. The CDR3 DNA sequence: TGTGCCAGCAACACATGGAGGGGAATGAACACTGAAGCTTTCTTT. The J gene is TRBJ1-1, the V gene TRBV7-8, with TRBD1 as a possible D gene (5 bases). V shed 7 bases and J shed 0 bases, with 15 bases lying between them. The germline V gene has CDR1 SGHVS and CDR2 FQNEAQ. The CDR3 sequence is 15 residues long.

Ten or more counts support this clonotype. The gene calls are TRBV12-3 or TRBV12-4 and TRBJ1-1; TRBD1 is a possible D gene (6 bases). Trimming took off 7 bases at V and 2 bases at J, with 11 bases between the two ends. The CDR3 sequence is 13 residues long. CDR3 nucleotides: TGTGCCAGCAACAGGGTTTACAACACTGAAGCTTTCTTT. It yields the protein CASNRVYNTEAFF.

This clonotype has ten or more counts. V gene TRBV7-8 combines with J gene TRBJ2-3, with D perhaps matching TRBD1 (6 bases). The CDR3 has 14 residues. Germline V gene data show CDR1 as SGHVS and CDR2 as FQNEAQ. V lost 1 base and J 4 bases, leaving 9 bases between the germline ends. In nucleotides, the CDR3 is TGTGCCAGCAGCTTAGAAAGGGGGTCAGATACGCAGTATTTT. Residues: CASSLERGSDTQYF.

There are many counts of this clonotype. The rearrangement joins TRBV7-9 to TRBJ2-3; D perhaps matches TRBD2 (5 bases). V lost 0 bases and J lost 3, with 10 bases in between. From germline, CDR1 is SEHNR and CDR2 FQNEAQ (reference sequence). The CDR3 has 15 amino acids. The CDR3 region has the DNA TGTGCCAGCAGCTTAGCGTGGGAGCGGACAGATACGCAGTATTTT. Translation: CASSLAWERTDTQYF.

This clonotype was picked up many times. This chain links TRBV5-1 with TRBJ2-6; D not certain. Germline-derived CDR1 and CDR2 are SGHRS and YFSETQ. CDR3 length: 15 residues. V was shortened by 0 bases and J by 2 bases, with 6 bases between the two germline ends. Here the CDR3 reads CASSLGTAGANVLTF. In DNA, the CDR3 is TGCGCCAGCAGCTTGGGTACAGCTGGGGCCAACGTCCTGACTTTC.

This clonotype has a handful of counts. The rearrangement joins TRBV5-1 to TRBJ2-5; D is uncertain. The CDR3 runs 14 residues. Germline CDR1 SGHRS, CDR2 YFSETQ. The V end lost 2 bases, the J end lost 7 bases, and 15 bases lay between the germline ends. CDR3 region: CASSFPPDAGTQYF. The CDR3 region has the DNA TGCGCCAGCAGCTTTCCCCCGGACGCCGGGACCCAGTACTTC.

This clonotype was recorded many times. The V and J genes are TRBV12-3 or TRBV12-4 and TRBJ2-3; D not certain. Trimming removed 3 bases from V and 0 bases from J, with 10 bases in between. There are 15 residues in the CDR3. The CDR3 protein is CASSLVSPSTDTQYF. CDR3 DNA sequence: TGTGCCAGCAGTTTGGTCAGTCCTAGCACAGATACGCAGTATTTT.

V and J are TRBV11-2 and TRBJ2-1; unclear D gene. The CDR3 spans 12 residues. V was pared by 2 bases and J by 9 bases, with 8 bases between. Germline-derived CDR1 and CDR2 are SGHAT and FQNNGV. The CDR3 is CASSLQRLEQFF. CDR3 DNA sequence: TGTGCCAGCAGCTTACAGCGACTTGAGCAGTTCTTC.

In its sample, this clonotype was seen many times. The chain uses TRBV7-9 and TRBJ1-6; D is unclear. Germline-derived CDR1 and CDR2 are SEHNR and FQNEAQ (reference sequence). V gave up 6 bases and J gave up 0 bases, with 12 bases separating them. The CDR3 contains 16 residues. CDR3 loop: CASRLTSSSYNSPLHF. CDR3 DNA: TGTGCCAGCAGACTGACAAGTAGCTCCTATAATTCACCCCTCCACTTT.

The table lists this clonotype with many counts. This chain joins TRBV12-3 or TRBV12-4 and TRBJ1-1; D uncertain. The CDR3 extends over 14 amino acids. Trimming shortened V by 3 bases and J by 1 base, and 9 bases separated the two germline ends. CDR3 DNA: TGTGCCAGCAGTTTCCGGGTCAGGAACACTGAAGCTTTCTTT. Translated, it gives CASSFRVRNTEAFF.

In this sample, this clonotype turned up many times. The chain employs TRBV7-2 and TRBJ1-2; 10 bases match TRBD1. The germline V gene encodes CDR1 SGHTA and CDR2 FQGNSA. The CDR3 is 19 residues long. V shed 0 bases and J 3 bases; nucleotides not matched to a gene: 13. The chain's CDR3 is CASSLADRGRFRIDYGYTF. DNA for the CDR3: TGTGCCAGCAGCTTAGCCGACAGGGGGCGATTCCGTATTGACTATGGCTACACCTTC.

Ten or more counts support this clonotype. V usage is TRBV12-3 or TRBV12-4 and J usage is TRBJ2-3; TRBD1 is a possible D gene (6 bases). Trimming shortened V by 3 bases and J by 2 bases, and 15 bases separated the two germline ends. The CDR3 is 16 residues long. The CDR3 loop reads CASSFRGGLTTDTQYF. In nucleotides, the CDR3 is TGTGCCAGCAGTTTTAGAGGGGGTCTTACCACAGATACGCAGTATTTT.

Ten or more counts support this clonotype. The chain uses TRBV5-1 and TRBJ2-7, with 7 bases matching TRBD2. V trimming: 4 bases; J trimming: 6 bases; junction bases outside the gene matches: 10. Per the germline V gene, CDR1 is SGHRS and CDR2 is YFSETQ. CDR3 length: 14 residues. CDR3 bases: TGCGCCAGCAGCCCCTCCAGCTCGGGGGGCGAGCAGTACTTC. Encoded protein: CASSPSSSGGEQYF.

This clonotype was seen many times. The chain couples TRBV29-1 to TRBJ2-2; D not resolved. V lost 0 bases, J lost 5 bases, and 13 bases lay in between. The germline CDR1 and CDR2 sequences are SQVTM and ANQGSEA. The CDR3 contains 15 residues. CDR3 DNA sequence: TGCAGCGTTGAAGATGCTGGGGAACGGACCGGGGAGCTGTTTTTT. Translating it yields CSVEDAGERTGELFF.